The rows below give T cell receptor beta chains drawn from one sample of a study of T cells in Graves' hyperthyroidism and ophthalmopathy. TCRdb analysed the multiplex PCR reads with MiXCR anew, one entry per CDR3 protein. The sample consists of some 360,000 distinct CDR3 sequences, around 18% of them appearing once. Sequenced sample: blood. The source of these receptors is a woman aged 35 to 49 with Graves' ophthalmopathy. The CDR3 runs from the conserved cysteine through the conserved F or W. Fields, in order: D gene, J gene, clone size, V gene, CDR3 protein, CDR3 DNA. D genes are given only for firm matches. For some rows the clone size is stated as once, few or many, or as a class when expanded; others skip it.

. TRBJ2-7 many TRBV5-8 CASSLGGSDYEQYF TGTGCCAGCAGCTTGGGAGGGTCCGACTACGAGCAGTACTTC
. TRBJ1-2 many TRBV6-1 CASSDRGRYGYTF TGTGCCAGCAGTGACAGAGGAAGATATGGCTACACCTTC
TRBD2 TRBJ2-7 many TRBV12-3/TRBV12-4 CASSGLARHEQYF TGTGCCAGCAGTGGACTAGCGAGACACGAGCAGTACTTC
. TRBJ2-4 many TRBV19 CASSIVVGKLAKNIQYF TGTGCCAGTAGTATAGTCGTGGGTAAGCTAGCCAAAAACATTCAGTACTTC
. TRBJ1-1 many TRBV4-3 CASSQGLREVDTEAFF TGCGCCAGCAGCCAAGGGTTGAGGGAGGTGGACACTGAAGCTTTCTTT
TRBD1 TRBJ2-7 . TRBV6-1 CASSVGQGFSYEQYF TGTGCCAGCAGTGTGGGACAGGGGTTCTCCTACGAGCAGTACTTC
TRBD2 TRBJ2-5 . TRBV7-9 CASSLDLAGAQETQYF TGTGCCAGCAGCTTGGATCTAGCGGGGGCCCAAGAGACCCAGTACTTC
. TRBJ1-1 many TRBV12-3/TRBV12-4 CASSWGVTEAFF TGTGCCAGCAGTTGGGGTGTCACTGAAGCTTTCTTT
. TRBJ2-7 many TRBV3-1 CASSQGAVEVYEQYF TGTGCCAGCAGCCAAGGAGCGGTAGAAGTCTACGAGCAGTACTTC
. TRBJ2-7 . TRBV6-2/TRBV6-3 CASSLVGMRFYEQYF TGTGCCAGCAGCTTGGTTGGGATGAGGTTCTACGAGCAGTACTTC
. TRBJ2-7 . TRBV7-2 CASSSRVVAYEQYF TGTGCCAGCAGCTCCAGGGTCGTAGCCTACGAGCAGTACTTC
. TRBJ2-6 many TRBV13 CASSWSTPQPGNSGANVLTF TGTGCCAGCAGCTGGAGCACCCCGCAGCCGGGAAACTCTGGGGCCAACGTCCTGACTTTC
. TRBJ1-2 many TRBV29-1 CSVEGGTRAYGYTF TGCAGCGTTGAAGGAGGGACAAGGGCCTATGGCTACACCTTC
TRBD1 TRBJ2-7 . TRBV28 CASSLTQGQPSDGQYF TGTGCCAGCAGTTTAACCCAGGGACAGCCGAGCGACGGGCAGTACTTC
. TRBJ2-5 many TRBV27 CASSPRDGLQTQYF TGTGCCAGCAGTCCCCGGGACGGGCTGCAGACCCAGTACTTC
TRBD1 TRBJ1-5 many TRBV20-1 CSARDGGDRPRQPQHF TGCAGTGCTAGAGACGGCGGGGACAGGCCCCGTCAGCCCCAGCATTTT
. TRBJ2-7 many TRBV6-2/TRBV6-3 CASTNGVAALEQYF TGTGCCAGCACCAACGGAGTAGCAGCGCTGGAGCAGTACTTC
. TRBJ1-5 . TRBV6-1 CASSVGGQPQHF TGTGCCAGCAGCGTAGGGGGACAGCCCCAGCATTTT
TRBD2 TRBJ2-2 many TRBV6-1 CASSEGTSGYTGELFF TGTGCCAGCAGTGAGGGGACTAGCGGGTACACCGGGGAGCTGTTTTTT